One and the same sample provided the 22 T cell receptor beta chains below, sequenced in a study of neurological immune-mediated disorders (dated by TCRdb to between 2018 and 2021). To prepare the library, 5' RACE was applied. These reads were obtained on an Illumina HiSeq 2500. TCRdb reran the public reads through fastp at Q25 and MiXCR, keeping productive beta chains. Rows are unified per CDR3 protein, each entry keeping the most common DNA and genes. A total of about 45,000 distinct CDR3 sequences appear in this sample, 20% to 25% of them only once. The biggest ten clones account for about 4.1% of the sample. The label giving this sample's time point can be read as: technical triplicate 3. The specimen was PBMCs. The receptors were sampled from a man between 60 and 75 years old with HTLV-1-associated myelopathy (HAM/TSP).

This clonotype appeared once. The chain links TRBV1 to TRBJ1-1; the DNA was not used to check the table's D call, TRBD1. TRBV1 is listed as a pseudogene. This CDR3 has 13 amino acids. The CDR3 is CTSSHGLRVEAFF. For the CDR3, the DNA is TGCACCAGCAGCCACGGCCTCAGGGTTGAAGCTTTCTTT.

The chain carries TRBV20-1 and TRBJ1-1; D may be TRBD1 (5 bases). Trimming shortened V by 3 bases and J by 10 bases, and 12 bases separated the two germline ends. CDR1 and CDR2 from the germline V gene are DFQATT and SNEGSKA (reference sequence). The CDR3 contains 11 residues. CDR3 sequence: CSASQGIVAFF. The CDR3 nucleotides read TGCAGTGCTAGTCAGGGTATTGTAGCTTTCTTT.

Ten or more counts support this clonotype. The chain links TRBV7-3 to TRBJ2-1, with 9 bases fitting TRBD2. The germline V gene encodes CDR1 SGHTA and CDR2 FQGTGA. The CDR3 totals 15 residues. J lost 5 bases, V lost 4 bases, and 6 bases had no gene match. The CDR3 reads CASSSPAGGHNEQFF. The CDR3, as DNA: TGTGCCAGCAGCTCACCAGCGGGAGGTCACAATGAGCAGTTCTTC.

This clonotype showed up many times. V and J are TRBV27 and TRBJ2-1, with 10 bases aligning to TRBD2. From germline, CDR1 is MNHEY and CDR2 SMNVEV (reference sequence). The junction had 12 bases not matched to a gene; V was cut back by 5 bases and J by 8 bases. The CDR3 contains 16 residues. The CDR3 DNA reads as TGTGCCAGCAGTCCAGGGACTAGCGCGCTTCGGGATGAGCAGTTCTTC. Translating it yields CASSPGTSALRDEQFF.

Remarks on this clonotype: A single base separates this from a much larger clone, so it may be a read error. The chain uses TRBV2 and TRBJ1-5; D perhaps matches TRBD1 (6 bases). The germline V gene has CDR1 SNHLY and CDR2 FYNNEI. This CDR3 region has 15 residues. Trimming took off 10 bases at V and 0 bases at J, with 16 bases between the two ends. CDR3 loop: CANNQGHGSNQPQHF. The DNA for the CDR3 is TGTGCCAACAACCAGGGACATGGTAGCAATCAGCCCCAGCATTTT.

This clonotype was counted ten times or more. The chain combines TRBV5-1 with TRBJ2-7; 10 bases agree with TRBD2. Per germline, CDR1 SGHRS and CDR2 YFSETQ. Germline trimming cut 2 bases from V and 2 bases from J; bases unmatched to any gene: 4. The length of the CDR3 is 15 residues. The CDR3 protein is CASSFRAGGTYEQYF. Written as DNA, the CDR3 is TGCGCCAGCAGCTTTAGAGCGGGAGGGACCTACGAGCAGTACTTC. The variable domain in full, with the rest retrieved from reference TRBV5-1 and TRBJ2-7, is KAGVTQTPRYLIKTRGQQVTLSCSPISGHRSVSWYQQTPGQGLQFLFEYFSETQRNKGNFPGRFSGRQFSNSRSEMNVSTLELGDSALYLCASSFRAGGTYEQYFGPGTRLTVT.

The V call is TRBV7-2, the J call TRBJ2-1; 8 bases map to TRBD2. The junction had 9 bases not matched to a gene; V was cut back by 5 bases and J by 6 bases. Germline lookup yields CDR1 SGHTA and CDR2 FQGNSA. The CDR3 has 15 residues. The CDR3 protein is CASSPAGGIGNEQFF. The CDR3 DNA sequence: TGTGCCAGCAGCCCCGCGGGGGGCATCGGCAATGAGCAGTTCTTC.

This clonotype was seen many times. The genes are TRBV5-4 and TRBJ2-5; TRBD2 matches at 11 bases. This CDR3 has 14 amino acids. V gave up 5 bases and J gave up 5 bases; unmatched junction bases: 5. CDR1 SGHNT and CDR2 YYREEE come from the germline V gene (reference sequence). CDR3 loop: CASSVTSGMETQYF. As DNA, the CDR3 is TGTGCCAGCAGTGTGACTAGCGGGATGGAGACCCAGTACTTC.

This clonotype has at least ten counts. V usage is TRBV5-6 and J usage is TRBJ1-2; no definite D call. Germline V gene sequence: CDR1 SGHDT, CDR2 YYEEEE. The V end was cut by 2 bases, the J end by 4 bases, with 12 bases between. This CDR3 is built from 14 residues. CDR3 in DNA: TGTGCCAGCAGCTTTACAGCCTCCCCCTATGGCTACACCTTC. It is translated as CASSFTASPYGYTF.

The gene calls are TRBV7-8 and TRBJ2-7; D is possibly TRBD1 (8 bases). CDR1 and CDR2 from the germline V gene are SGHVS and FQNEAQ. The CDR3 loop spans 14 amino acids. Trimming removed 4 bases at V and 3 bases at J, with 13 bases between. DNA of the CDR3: TGTGCCAGCAGCTCGGACAGGGAGGGCTACGAGCAGTACTTC. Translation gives CASSSDREGYEQYF.

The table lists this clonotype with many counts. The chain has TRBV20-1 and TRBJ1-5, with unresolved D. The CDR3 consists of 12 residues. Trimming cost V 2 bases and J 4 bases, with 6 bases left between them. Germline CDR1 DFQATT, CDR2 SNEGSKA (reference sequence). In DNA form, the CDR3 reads TGCAGTGCTAGATTATCTAATCAGCCCCAGCATTTT. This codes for CSARLSNQPQHF.

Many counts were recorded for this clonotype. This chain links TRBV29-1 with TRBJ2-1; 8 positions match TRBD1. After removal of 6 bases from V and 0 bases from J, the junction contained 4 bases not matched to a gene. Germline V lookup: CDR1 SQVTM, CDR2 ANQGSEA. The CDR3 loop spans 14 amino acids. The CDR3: CSVLQGVSYNEQFF. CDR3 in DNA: TGCAGCGTCCTACAGGGGGTCTCCTACAATGAGCAGTTCTTC.

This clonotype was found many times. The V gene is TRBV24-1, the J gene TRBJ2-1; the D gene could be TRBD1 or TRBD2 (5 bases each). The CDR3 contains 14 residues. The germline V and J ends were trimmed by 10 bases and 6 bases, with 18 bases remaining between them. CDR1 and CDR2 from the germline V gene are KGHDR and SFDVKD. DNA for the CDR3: TGTGCCACGAGCCATGGGGGTTTGGGCAATGAGCAGTTCTTC. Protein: CATSHGGLGNEQFF.

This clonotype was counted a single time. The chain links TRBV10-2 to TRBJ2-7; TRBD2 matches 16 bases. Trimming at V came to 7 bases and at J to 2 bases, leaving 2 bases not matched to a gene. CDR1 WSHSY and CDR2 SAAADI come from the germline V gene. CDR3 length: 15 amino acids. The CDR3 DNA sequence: TGCGCCAGCATCGGGACTAGCGGGAGGGCCTACGAGCAGTACTTC. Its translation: CASIGTSGRAYEQYF.

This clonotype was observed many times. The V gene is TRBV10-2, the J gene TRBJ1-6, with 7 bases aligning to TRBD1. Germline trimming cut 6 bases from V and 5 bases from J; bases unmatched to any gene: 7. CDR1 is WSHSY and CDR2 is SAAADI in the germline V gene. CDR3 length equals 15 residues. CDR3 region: CASSPVTGNNSPLHF. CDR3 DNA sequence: TGCGCCAGCAGCCCAGTGACAGGGAATAATTCACCCCTCCACTTT.

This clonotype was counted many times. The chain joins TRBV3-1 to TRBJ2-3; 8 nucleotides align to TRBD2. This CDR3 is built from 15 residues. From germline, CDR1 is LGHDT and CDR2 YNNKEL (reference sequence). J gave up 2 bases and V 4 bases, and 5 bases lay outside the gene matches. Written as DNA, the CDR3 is TGTGCCAGCAGCCCCACTAGCGGCCACACAGATACGCAGTATTTT. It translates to CASSPTSGHTDTQYF.

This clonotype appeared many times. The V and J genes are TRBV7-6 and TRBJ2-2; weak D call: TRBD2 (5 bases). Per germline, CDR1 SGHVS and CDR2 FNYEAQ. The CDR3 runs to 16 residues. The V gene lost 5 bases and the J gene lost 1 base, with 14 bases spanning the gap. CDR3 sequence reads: CASSPSSPLNTGELFF. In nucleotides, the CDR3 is TGTGCCAGCAGCCCATCTAGCCCGCTGAACACCGGGGAGCTGTTTTTT. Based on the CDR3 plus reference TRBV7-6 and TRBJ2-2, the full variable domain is GAGVSQSPRYKVTKRGQDVALRCDPISGHVSLYWYRQALGQGPEFLTYFNYEAQQDKSGLPNDRFSAERPEGSISTLTIQRTEQRDSAMYRCASSPSSPLNTGELFFGEGSRLTVL.

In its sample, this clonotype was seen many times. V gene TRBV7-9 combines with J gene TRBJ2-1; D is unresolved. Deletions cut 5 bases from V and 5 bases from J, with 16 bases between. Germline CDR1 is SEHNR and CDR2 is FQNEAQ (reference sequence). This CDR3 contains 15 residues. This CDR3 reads CASSPRQRAHNEQFF. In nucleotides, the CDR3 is TGTGCCAGCAGCCCTCGACAACGGGCCCACAATGAGCAGTTCTTC.

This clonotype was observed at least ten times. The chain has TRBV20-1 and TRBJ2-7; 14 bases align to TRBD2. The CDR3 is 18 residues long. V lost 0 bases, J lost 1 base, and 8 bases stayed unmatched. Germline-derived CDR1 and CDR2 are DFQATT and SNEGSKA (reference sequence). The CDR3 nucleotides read TGCAGTGCTAGAGATCGGGGACTAGCGGGAGCCTTTTCCTACGAGCAGTACTTC. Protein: CSARDRGLAGAFSYEQYF.

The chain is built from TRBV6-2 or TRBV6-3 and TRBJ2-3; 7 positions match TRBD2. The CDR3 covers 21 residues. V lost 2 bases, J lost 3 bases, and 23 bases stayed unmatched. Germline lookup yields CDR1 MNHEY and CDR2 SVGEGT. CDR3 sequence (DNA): TGTGCCAGCAGTTACCCCCTCACCTCTTTAGGTGGGCGGGAGAGGACAGATACGCAGTATTTT. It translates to CASSYPLTSLGGRERTDTQYF.

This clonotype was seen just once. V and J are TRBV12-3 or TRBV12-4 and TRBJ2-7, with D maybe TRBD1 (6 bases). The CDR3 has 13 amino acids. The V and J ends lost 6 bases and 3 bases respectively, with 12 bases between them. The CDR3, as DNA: TGTGCCAGCAGCCGGACAGAGTTCTACGAGCAGTACTTC. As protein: CASSRTEFYEQYF.

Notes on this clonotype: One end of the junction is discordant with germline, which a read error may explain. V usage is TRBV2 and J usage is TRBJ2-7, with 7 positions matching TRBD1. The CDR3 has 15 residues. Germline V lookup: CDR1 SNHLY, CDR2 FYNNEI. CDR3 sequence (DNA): TGTGCCAGCGAGCGGACAGGCGTCAACCGCTACGAGCAGTACTTT. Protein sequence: CASERTGVNRYEQYF.